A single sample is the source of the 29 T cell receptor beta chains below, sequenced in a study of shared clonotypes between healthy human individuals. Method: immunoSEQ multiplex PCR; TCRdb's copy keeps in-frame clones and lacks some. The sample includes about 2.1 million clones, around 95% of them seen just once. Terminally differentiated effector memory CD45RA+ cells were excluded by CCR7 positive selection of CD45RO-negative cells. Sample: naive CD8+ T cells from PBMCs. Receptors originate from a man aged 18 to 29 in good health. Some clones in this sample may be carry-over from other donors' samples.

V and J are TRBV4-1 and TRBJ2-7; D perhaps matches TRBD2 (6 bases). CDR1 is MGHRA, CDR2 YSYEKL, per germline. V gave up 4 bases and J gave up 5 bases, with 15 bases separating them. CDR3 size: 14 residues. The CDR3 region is CASSPSPGLDEQYF. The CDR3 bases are TGCGCCAGCAGCCCCTCACCGGGACTCGACGAGCAGTACTTC.

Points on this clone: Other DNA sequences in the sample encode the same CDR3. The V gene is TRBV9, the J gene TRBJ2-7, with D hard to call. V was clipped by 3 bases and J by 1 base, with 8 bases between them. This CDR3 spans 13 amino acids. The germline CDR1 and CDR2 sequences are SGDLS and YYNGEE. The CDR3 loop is CASSGDGSYEQYF. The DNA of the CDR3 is TGTGCCAGCAGCGGAGACGGGTCCTACGAGCAGTACTTC.

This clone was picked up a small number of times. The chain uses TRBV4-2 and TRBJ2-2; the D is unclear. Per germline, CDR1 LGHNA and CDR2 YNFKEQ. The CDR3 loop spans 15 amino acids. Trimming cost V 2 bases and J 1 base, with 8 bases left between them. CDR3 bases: TGTGCCAGCAGCCAACGGACCGGGAACACCGGGGAGCTGTTTTTT. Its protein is CASSQRTGNTGELFF.

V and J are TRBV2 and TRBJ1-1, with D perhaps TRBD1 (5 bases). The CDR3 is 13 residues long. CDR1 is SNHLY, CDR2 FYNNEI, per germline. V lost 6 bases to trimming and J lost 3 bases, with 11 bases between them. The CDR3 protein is CASRDRTHTEAFF. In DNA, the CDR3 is TGTGCCAGCAGGGATAGGACACACACTGAAGCTTTCTTT.

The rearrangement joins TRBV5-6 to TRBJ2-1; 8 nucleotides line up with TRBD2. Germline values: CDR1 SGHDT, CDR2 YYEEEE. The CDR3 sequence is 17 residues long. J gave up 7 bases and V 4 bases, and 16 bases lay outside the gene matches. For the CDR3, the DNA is TGTGCCAGCAGCCAAGCGTACGGGAGGGCCCTCTGGAATGAGCAGTTCTTC. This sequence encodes CASSQAYGRALWNEQFF. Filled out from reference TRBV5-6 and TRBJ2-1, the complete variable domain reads DAGVTQSPTHLIKTRGQQVTLRCSPKSGHDTVSWYQQALGQGPQFIFQYYEEEERQRGNFPDRFSGHQFPNYSSELNVNALLLGDSALYLCASSQAYGRALWNEQFFGPGTRLTVL.

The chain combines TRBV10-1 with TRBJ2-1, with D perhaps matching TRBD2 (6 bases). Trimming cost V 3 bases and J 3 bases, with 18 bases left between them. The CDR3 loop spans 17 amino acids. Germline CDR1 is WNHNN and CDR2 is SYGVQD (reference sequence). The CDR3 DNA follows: TGCGCCAGCAGTGATAACTCCCGCGGGACCTACTACAATGAGCAGTTCTTC. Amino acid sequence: CASSDNSRGTYYNEQFF.

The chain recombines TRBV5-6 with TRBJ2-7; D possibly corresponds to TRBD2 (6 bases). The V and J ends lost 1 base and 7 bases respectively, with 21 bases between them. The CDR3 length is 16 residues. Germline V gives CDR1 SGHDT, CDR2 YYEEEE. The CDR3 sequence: CASSLLGGSYIGEQYF. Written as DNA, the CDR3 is TGTGCCAGCAGCTTGCTGGGGGGTTCCTATATCGGGGAGCAGTACTTC.

The chain's CDR3 is CASDLGQGYYGYTF. DNA of the CDR3: TGTGCCAGTGACCTCGGACAGGGATACTATGGCTACACCTTC. This sequence joins TRBV19 and TRBJ1-2; 8 nucleotides line up with TRBD1. Unmatched junction bases numbered 8, after V lost 8 bases and J lost 3 bases. Germline V lookup: CDR1 LNHDA, CDR2 SQIVND (reference sequence). The CDR3 totals 14 residues.

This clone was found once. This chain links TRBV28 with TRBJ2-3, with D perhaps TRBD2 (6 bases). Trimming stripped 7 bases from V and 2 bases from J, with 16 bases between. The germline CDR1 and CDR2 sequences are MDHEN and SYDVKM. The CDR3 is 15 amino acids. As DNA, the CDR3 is TGTGCCAGCATCTCAAATGGGGGGTACACAGATACGCAGTATTTT. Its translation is CASISNGGYTDTQYF.

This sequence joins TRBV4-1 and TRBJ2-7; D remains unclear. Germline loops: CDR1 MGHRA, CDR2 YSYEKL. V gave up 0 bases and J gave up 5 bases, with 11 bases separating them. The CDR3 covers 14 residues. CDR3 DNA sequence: TGCGCCAGCAGCCAAGATGTGGCCATTAACGAGCAGTACTTC. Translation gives CASSQDVAINEQYF.

CDR3 amino acids: CASSMSINQPQHF. The CDR3 nucleotides are TGTGCCAGTAGTATGAGTATTAATCAGCCCCAGCATTTT. The rearrangement links TRBV19 to TRBJ1-5, with D hard to call. The V gene's germline CDR1 is LNHDA and CDR2 SQIVND (reference sequence). V gave up 3 bases and J gave up 4 bases, with 7 bases separating them. The CDR3 consists of 13 residues.

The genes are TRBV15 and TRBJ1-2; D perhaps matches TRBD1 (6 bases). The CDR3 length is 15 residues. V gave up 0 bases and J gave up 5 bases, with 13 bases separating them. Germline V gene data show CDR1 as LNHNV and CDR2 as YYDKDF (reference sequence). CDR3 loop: CATSRDQGMGYGYTF. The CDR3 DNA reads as TGTGCCACCAGCAGAGATCAGGGGATGGGGTATGGCTACACCTTC. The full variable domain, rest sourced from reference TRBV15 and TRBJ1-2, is DAMVIQNPRYQVTQFGKPVTLSCSQTLNHNVMYWYQQKSSQAPKLLFHYYDKDFNNEADTPDNFQSRRPNTSFCFLDIRSPGLGDTAMYLCATSRDQGMGYGYTFGSGTRLTVV.

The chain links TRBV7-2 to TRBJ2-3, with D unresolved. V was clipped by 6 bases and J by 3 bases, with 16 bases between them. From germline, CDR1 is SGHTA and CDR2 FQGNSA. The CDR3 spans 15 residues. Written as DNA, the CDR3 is TGTGCCAGCAGGACCGGCAGTTTGGCGACAGATACGCAGTATTTT. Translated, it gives CASRTGSLATDTQYF.

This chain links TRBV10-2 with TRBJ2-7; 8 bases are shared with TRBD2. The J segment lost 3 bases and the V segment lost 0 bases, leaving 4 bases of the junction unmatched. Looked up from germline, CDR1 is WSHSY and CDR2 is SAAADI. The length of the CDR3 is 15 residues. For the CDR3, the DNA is TGCGCCAGCAGTGAGTCTAGCGGGGCAATCTACGAGCAGTACTTC. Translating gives CASSESSGAIYEQYF.

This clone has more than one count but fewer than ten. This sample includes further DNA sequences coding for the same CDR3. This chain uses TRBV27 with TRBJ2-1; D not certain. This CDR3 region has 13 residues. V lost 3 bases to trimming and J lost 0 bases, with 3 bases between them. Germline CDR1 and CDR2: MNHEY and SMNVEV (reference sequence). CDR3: CASSLSSYNEQFF. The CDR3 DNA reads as TGTGCCAGCAGTTTGAGCTCCTACAATGAGCAGTTCTTC.

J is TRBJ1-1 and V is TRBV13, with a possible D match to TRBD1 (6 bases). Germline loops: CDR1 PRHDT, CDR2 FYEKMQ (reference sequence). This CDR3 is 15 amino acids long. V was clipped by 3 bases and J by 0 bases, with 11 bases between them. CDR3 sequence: CASSLGDTLNTEAFF. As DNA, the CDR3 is TGTGCCAGCAGCTTGGGGGACACTCTGAACACTGAAGCTTTCTTT.

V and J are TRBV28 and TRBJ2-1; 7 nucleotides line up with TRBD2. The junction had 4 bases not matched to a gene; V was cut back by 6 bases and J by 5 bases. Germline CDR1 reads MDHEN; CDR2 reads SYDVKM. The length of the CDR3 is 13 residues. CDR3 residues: CASRASGDNEQFF. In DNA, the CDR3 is TGTGCCAGCAGGGCTAGCGGAGACAATGAGCAGTTCTTC.

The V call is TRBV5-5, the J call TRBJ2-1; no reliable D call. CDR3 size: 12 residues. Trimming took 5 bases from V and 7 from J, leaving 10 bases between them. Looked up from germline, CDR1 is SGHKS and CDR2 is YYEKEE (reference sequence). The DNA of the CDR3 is TGTGCCAGCAGACTAAAGAGGAATGAGCAGTTCTTC. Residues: CASRLKRNEQFF.

CDR3 DNA sequence: TGTGCCAGCAGCTTGATGCGTACTTACAATGAGCAGTTCTTC. Translating gives CASSLMRTYNEQFF. The chain uses TRBV5-8 and TRBJ2-1; D unresolved. The germline V gene encodes CDR1 SGHTS and CDR2 YDEGEE. V lost 1 base and J lost 4, with 9 bases in between. The CDR3 is 14 amino acids.

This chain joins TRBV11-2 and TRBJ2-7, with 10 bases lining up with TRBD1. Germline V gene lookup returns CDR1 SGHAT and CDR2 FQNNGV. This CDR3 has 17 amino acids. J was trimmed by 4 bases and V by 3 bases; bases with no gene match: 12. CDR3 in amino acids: CASSLGPPGQGIYEQYF. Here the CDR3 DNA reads TGTGCCAGCAGCTTGGGACCGCCGGGACAGGGGATATACGAGCAGTACTTC.

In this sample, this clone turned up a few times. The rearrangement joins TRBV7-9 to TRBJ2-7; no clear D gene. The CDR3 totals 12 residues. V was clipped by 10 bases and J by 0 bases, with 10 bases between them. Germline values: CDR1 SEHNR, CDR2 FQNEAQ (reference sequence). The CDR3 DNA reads TGTGCCACTGGCAGAAGCTCCTACGAGCAGTACTTC. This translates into CATGRSSYEQYF.

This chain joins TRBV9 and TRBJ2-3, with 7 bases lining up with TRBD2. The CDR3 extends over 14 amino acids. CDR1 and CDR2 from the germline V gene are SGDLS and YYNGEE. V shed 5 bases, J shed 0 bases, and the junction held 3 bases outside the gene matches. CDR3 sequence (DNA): TGTGCCAGCAGTGCGGGAGTTAGCACAGATACGCAGTATTTT. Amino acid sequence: CASSAGVSTDTQYF. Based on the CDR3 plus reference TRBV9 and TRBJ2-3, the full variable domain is DSGVTQTPKHLITATGQRVTLRCSPRSGDLSVYWYQQSLDQGLQFLIQYYNGEERAKGNILERFSAQQFPDLHSELNLSSLELGDSALYFCASSAGVSTDTQYFGPGTRLTVL.

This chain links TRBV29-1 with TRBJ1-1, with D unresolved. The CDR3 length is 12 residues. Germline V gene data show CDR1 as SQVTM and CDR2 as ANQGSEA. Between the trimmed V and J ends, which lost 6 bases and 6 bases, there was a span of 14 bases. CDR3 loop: CSVIDPRAEAFF. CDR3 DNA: TGCAGCGTAATAGACCCGCGCGCTGAAGCTTTCTTT. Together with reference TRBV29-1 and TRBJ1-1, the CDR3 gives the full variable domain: SAVISQKPSRDICQRGTSLTIQCQVDSQVTMMFWYRQQPGQSLTLIATANQGSEATYESGFVIDKFPISRPNLTFSTLTVSNMSPEDSSIYLCSVIDPRAEAFFGQGTRLTVV.

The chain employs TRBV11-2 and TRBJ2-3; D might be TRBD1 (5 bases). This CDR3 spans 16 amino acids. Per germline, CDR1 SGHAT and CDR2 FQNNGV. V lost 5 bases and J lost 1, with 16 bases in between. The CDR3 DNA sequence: TGTGCCAGCAGCCCCAGGGCGTCGTTAGGCACAGATACGCAGTATTTT. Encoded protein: CASSPRASLGTDTQYF.

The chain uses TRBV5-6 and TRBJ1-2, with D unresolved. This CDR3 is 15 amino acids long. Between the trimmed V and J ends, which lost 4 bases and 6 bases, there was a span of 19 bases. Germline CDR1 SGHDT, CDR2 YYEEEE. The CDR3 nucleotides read TGTGCCAGCAGCCTCAGGCGGGGAGGGATCGATGGCTACACCTTC. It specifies CASSLRRGGIDGYTF.

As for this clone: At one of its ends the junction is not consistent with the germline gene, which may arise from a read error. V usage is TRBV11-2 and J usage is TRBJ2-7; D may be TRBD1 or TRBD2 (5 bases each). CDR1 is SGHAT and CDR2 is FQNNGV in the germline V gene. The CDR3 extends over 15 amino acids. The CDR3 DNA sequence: TGTGCCGGCAGCCGAACCCAGGTGGGGGTATACGAGCAGTACTTC. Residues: CAGSRTQVGVYEQYF.

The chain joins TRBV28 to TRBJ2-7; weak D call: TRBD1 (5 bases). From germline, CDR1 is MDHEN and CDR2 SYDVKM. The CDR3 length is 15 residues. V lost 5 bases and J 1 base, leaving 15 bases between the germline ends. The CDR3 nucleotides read TGTGCCAGCAGTACCCCAGGGTTTCCTTCCTACGAGCAGTACTTC. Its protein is CASSTPGFPSYEQYF.

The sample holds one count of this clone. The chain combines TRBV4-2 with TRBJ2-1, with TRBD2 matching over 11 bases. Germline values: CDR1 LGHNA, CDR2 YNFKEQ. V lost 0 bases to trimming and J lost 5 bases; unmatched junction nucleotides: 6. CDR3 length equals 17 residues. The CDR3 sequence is CASSQEFIAGGNNEQFF. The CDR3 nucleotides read TGTGCCAGCAGCCAAGAATTCATAGCGGGAGGGAACAATGAGCAGTTCTTC.

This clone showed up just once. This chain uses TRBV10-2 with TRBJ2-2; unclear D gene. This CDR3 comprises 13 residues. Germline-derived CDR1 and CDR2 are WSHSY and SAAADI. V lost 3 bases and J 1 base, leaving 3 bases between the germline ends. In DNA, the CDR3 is TGCGCCAGCAGTGACAGGAACACCGGGGAGCTGTTTTTT. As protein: CASSDRNTGELFF.